This TCR beta chain was documented in a study of tumor and adjacent non-tumor tissue in lung cancer. No cell sorting was done before RNA was extracted from the tissue. The normal lung tissue was taken more than 3 cm from the tumor edge. A modified ARM-PCR protocol with three rounds of nested PCR amplified TCRbeta. In TCRdb, the multiplex PCR reads were re-called with MiXCR into one record per CDR3 protein. The sample holds about 48,000 distinct CDR3 sequences; around 59% are singletons and the top ten take over 25%. Trimming cost V 6 bases and J 9 bases, with 18 bases left between them. Germline CDR1 and CDR2: SNHLY and FYNNEI. This CDR3 contains 14 residues. The study, taken as a whole, reports: Higher tumor TCR diversity was associated with shorter survival.

Remarks on this clonotype: What it binds is unknown.

The origin of this receptor is a woman between 65 and 79 years old with non-small cell lung cancer. What was sequenced was distant non-tumor lung tissue. J is TRBJ2-1 and V is TRBV2; D gene ambiguous. The DNA of the CDR3 is TGTGCCAGCAGGACCAGGATAGAGAAGAGTGAGCAGTTCTTC. Its translation: CASRTRIEKSEQFF.